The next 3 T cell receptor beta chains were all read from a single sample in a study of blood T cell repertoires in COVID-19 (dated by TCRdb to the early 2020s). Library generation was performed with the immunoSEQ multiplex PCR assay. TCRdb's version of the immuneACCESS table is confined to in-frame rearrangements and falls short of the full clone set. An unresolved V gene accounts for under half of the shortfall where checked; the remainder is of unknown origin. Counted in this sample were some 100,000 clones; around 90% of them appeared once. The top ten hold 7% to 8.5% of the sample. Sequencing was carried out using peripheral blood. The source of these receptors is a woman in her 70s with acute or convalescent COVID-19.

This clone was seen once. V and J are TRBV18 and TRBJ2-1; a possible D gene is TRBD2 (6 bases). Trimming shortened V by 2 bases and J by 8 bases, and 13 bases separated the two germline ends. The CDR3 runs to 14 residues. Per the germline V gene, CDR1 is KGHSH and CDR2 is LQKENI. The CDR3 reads CASSPVRDSYEQFF. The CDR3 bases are TGTGCCAGCTCACCAGTCCGGGACTCCTATGAGCAGTTCTTC.

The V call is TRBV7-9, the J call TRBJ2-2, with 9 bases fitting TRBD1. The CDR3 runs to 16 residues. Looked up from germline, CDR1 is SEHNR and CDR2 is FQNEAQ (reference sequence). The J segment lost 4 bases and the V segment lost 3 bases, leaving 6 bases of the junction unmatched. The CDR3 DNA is TGTGCCAGCAGCTTCTTACAGGGGGCCGGCACCGGGGAGCTGTTTTTT. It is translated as CASSFLQGAGTGELFF.

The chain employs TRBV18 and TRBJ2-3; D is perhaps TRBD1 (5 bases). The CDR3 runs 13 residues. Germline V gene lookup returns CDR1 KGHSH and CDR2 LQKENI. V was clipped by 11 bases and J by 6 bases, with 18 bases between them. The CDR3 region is CAGAQQKLDTQYF. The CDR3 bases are TGTGCCGGGGCGCAGCAAAAGCTGGATACGCAGTATTTT. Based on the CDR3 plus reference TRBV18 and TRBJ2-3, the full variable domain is NAGVMQNPRHLVRRRGQEARLRCSPMKGHSHVYWYRQLPEEGLKFMVYLQKENIIDESGMPKERFSAEFPKEGPSILRIQQVVRGDSAAYFCAGAQQKLDTQYFGPGTRLTVL.